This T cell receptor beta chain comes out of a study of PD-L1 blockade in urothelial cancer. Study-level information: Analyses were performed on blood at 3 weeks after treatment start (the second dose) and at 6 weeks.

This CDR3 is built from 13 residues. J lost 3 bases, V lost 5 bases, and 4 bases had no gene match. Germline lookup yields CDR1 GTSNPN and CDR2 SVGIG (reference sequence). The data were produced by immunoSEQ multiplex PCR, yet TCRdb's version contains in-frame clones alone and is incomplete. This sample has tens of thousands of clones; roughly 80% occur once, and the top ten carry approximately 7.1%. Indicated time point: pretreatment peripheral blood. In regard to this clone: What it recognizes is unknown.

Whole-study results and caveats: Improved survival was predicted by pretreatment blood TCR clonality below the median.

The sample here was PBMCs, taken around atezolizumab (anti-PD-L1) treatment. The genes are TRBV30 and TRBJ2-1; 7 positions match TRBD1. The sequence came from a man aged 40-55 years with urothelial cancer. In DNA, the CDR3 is TGTGCCTGGGGGACAGACCACTACAATGAGCAGTTCTTC. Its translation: CAWGTDHYNEQFF. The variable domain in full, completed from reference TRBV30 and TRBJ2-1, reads SQTIHQWPATLVQPVGSPLSLECTVEGTSNPNLYWYRQAAGRGLQLLFYSVGIGQISSEVPQNLSASRPQDRQFILSSKKLLLSDSGFYLCAWGTDHYNEQFFGPGTRLTVL.